This T cell receptor (beta chain) was identified in a study of regulatory T cells in long-lasting Graves disease. Study-level background: More than 5 years of antithyroid drugs with positive TSH receptor antibodies defined persistent Graves' disease.

Construction of TCR beta libraries relied on iRepertoire HTBI primers and on Arm-PCR targeting CDR3 regions. In TCRdb, the multiplex PCR reads were re-called with MiXCR into one record per CDR3 protein. Of around 460,000 distinct CDR3 sequences listed, 20% to 25% are singletons. Time point denoted: persistent/refractory GD, antithyroid drugs over 5 years with positive TRAb. From PBMCs, RNA was extracted and then used to make the TCR library. Patients of an endocrinology department in Xi'an, China, were included. Study-level findings and limits: TRBV28, TRBJ1-2 and TRBJ2-5 were favored in persistent disease.

A remark on this clonotype: No antigen is known for it.

With V trimmed by 5 bases and J by 0 bases, 4 bases remained unmatched. The CDR3 is 15 amino acids. From germline, CDR1 is LNHDA and CDR2 SQIVND (reference sequence). This sample comprised peripheral blood mononuclear cells (PBMCs), obtained when the disease was refractory, from a patient treated with antithyroid drugs. The clonotype was recovered from a female donor with Graves disease. The chain carries TRBV19 and TRBJ1-5; 7 bases are shared with TRBD1. The CDR3 DNA follows: TGTGCCAGTAGTCCAGGGGGGTTTAGCAATCAGCCCCAGCATTTT. It encodes CASSPGGFSNQPQHF.